The 8 T cell receptor beta chains below all came from one sample that was sequenced in a study of radiotherapy plus CTLA-4 blockade in lung cancer. Repertoires were generated with immunoSEQ multiplex PCR, while TCRdb's copy carries only in-frame clones and drops some. The sample lists tens of thousands of clones, more than 60% seen once, with 20% to 25% in the top ten. The sequencing used peripheral blood, collected from a patient treated with radiotherapy plus ipilimumab. The receptors were sampled from a human donor with non-small cell lung cancer whose response to radiotherapy plus ipilimumab could not be evaluated. Some clones in this sample may be carry-over from other donors' samples.

This chain joins TRBV7-9 and TRBJ1-1, with D possibly being TRBD1 (6 bases). The CDR3 is 14 residues long. Germline CDR1 and CDR2: SEHNR and FQNEAQ (reference sequence). V was cut by 1 base and J by 5 bases, with 11 bases left in between. The CDR3 protein is CASSLEQGGTEAFF. The CDR3 DNA reads TGTGCCAGCAGCTTAGAACAGGGAGGGACTGAAGCTTTCTTT.

This chain uses TRBV5-1 with TRBJ1-4; 7 positions match TRBD1. The CDR3 totals 17 residues. Germline loops: CDR1 SGHRS, CDR2 YFSETQ. J gave up 0 bases and V 0 bases, and 5 bases lay outside the gene matches. The CDR3, as DNA: TGCGCCAGCAGCTTGGGGCTAACAGGGGCAACTAATGAAAAACTGTTTTTT. It is translated as CASSLGLTGATNEKLFF. Supplemented by reference TRBV5-1 and TRBJ1-4, the full variable domain reads KAGVTQTPRYLIKTRGQQVTLSCSPISGHRSVSWYQQTPGQGLQFLFEYFSETQRNKGNFPGRFSGRQFSNSRSEMNVSTLELGDSALYLCASSLGLTGATNEKLFFGSGTQLSVL.

The chain carries TRBV5-4 and TRBJ2-6; unclear D gene. Germline V gives CDR1 SGHNT, CDR2 YYREEE (reference sequence). Trimming removed 0 bases from V and 0 bases from J, with 7 bases in between. This CDR3 is 16 amino acids long. In DNA, the CDR3 is TGTGCCAGCAGCTTGGTCGGGTACTCTGGGGCCAACGTCCTGACTTTC. Translating it yields CASSLVGYSGANVLTF.

CDR3 DNA: TGTGCCAGCAGCTTGTTAGCGGGGAACACCGGGGAGCTGTTTTTT. Amino acids: CASSLLAGNTGELFF. The chain uses TRBV5-4 and TRBJ2-2, with 7 bases that match TRBD2. With 1 base clipped from V and 1 base from J, the junction kept 1 base outside the gene matches. CDR1 and CDR2 (germline): SGHNT, YYREEE (reference sequence). There are 15 residues in the CDR3.

This sequence joins TRBV5-1 and TRBJ2-5; D gene ambiguous. V lost 2 bases to trimming and J lost 5 bases, with 10 bases between them. The CDR3 has 13 amino acids. Looked up from germline, CDR1 is SGHRS and CDR2 is YFSETQ. The CDR3 sequence is CASSLTVQETQYF. The CDR3, as DNA: TGCGCCAGCAGCTTAACGGTACAGGAGACCCAGTACTTC.

This clone was observed a single time. The chain uses TRBV5-5 and TRBJ2-7, with 7 bases aligning to TRBD1. The length of the CDR3 is 14 residues. V shed 4 bases, J shed 2 bases, and the junction held 6 bases outside the gene matches. Germline V lookup: CDR1 SGHKS, CDR2 YYEKEE (reference sequence). CDR3 bases: TGTGCCAGCAGCGGAAGGGACAGCACCTACGAGCAGTACTTC. As protein: CASSGRDSTYEQYF.

The gene calls are TRBV5-1 and TRBJ1-6; 7 positions match TRBD1. CDR1 is SGHRS and CDR2 is YFSETQ in the germline V gene. This CDR3 region has 17 residues. V shed 4 bases, J shed 7 bases, and the junction held 14 bases outside the gene matches. CDR3 sequence: CASSPQPTGSGNSPLHF. DNA of the CDR3: TGCGCCAGCAGCCCGCAACCGACAGGGTCGGGCAATTCACCCCTCCACTTT. The full variable domain, rest sourced from reference TRBV5-1 and TRBJ1-6, is KAGVTQTPRYLIKTRGQQVTLSCSPISGHRSVSWYQQTPGQGLQFLFEYFSETQRNKGNFPGRFSGRQFSNSRSEMNVSTLELGDSALYLCASSPQPTGSGNSPLHFGNGTRLTVT.

Many counts were recorded for this clone. The genes are TRBV6-1 and TRBJ1-5, with a possible D match to TRBD1 (6 bases). Germline V gene data show CDR1 as MNHNS and CDR2 as SASEGT. Between the trimmed V and J ends, which lost 6 bases and 6 bases, there was a span of 15 bases. The CDR3 loop spans 14 amino acids. DNA of the CDR3: TGTGCCAGCAGCCTCACAGGGATCGGTCAGCCCCAGCATTTT. Its translation is CASSLTGIGQPQHF.